One T cell receptor (beta chain) is described in this entry. No antigen is known for it. Some clones are missing from TCRdb's copy, which holds only in-frame ones; the method was immunoSEQ multiplex PCR. The data hold over 25,000 clones, with 90% to 95% observed a single time. The data belong to a study of T cells in tuberculosis. Study as a whole: Sequenced TCRs come from CD1B-GMM tetramer-binding T cells.

Time point defined: new active TB diagnosis, blood taken before or within 7 days of starting treatment. Notes on the study in general: Active tuberculosis patients had shorter CDR3-alpha; the beta difference was nonsignificant.

Trimming took off 6 bases at V and 4 bases at J, with 9 bases between the two ends. The CDR3 runs 13 residues. CDR1 and CDR2 (germline): SGHAT, FQNNGV. The chain is built from TRBV11-2 and TRBJ2-2; maybe TRBD2 (5 bases). Source: PBMCs, taken at tuberculosis diagnosis. The sequence was obtained from an adult with tuberculosis. The CDR3 protein is CASSSDSTGELFF. In DNA, the CDR3 is TGTGCCAGCAGTTCGGACTCCACCGGGGAGCTGTTTTTT.